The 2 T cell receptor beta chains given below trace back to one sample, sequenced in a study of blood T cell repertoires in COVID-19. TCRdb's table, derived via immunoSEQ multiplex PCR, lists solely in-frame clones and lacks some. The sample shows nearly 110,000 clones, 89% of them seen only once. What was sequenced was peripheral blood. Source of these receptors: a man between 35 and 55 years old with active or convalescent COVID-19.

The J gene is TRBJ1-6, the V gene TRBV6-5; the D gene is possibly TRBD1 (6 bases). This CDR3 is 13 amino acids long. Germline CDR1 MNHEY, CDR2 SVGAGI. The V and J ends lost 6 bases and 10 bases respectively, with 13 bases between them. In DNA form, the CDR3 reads TGTGCCAGCAGGAACAGGGTTGGGTCACCCCTCCACTTT. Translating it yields CASRNRVGSPLHF.

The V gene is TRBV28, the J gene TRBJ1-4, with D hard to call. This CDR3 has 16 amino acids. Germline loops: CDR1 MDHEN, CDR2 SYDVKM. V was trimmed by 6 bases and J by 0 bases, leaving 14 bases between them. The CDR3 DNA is TGTGCCAGCAGGCCTGCCTCGGGTCCAACTAATGAAAAACTGTTTTTT. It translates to CASRPASGPTNEKLFF.